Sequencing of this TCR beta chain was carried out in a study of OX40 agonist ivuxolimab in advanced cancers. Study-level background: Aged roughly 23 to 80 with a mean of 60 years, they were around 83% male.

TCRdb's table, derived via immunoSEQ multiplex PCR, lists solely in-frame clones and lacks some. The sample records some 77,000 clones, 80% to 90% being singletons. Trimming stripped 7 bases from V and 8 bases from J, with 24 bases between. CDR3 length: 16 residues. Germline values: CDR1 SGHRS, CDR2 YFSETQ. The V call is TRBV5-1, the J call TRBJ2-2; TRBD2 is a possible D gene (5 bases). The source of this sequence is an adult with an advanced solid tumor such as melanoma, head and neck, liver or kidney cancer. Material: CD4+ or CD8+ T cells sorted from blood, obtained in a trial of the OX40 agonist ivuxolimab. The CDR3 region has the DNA TGCGCCAGCCTAGGCGGAGGACTGGGTTCGACTGGGGAGCTGTTTTTT. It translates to CASLGGGLGSTGELFF.